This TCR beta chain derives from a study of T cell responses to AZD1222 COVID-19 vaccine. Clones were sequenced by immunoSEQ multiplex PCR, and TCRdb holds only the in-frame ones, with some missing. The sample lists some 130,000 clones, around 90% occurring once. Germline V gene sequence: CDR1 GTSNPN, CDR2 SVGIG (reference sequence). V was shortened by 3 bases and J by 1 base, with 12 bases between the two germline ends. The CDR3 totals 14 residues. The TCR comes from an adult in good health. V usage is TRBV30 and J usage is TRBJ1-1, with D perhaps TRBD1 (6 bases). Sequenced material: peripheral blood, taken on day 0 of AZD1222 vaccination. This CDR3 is CAWRTETGNTEAFF. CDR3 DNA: TGTGCCTGGAGGACTGAGACAGGGAACACTGAAGCTTTCTTT.